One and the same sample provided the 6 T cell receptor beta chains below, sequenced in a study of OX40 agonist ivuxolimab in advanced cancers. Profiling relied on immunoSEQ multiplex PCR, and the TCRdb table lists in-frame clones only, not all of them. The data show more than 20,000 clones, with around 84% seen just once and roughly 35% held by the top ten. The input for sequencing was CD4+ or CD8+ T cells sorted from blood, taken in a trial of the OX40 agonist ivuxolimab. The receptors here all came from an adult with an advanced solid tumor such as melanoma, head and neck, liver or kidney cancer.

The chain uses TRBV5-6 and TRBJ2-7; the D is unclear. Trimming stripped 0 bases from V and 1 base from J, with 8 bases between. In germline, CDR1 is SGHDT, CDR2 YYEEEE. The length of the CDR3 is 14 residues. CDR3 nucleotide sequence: TGTGCCAGCAGCTTGGCCCGTAATTCCTACGAGCAGTACTTC. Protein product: CASSLARNSYEQYF.

DNA for the CDR3: TGTGCCAGCAGCCCTGCGAGGACAGGGGGTTCGACCGGGGAGCTGTTTTTT. Protein sequence: CASSPARTGGSTGELFF. This chain connects TRBV7-7 to TRBJ2-2; 10 nucleotides agree with TRBD1. Trimming took 5 bases from V and 5 from J; bases not matched to a gene: 11. Germline-derived CDR1 and CDR2 are SSHAT and FNYEAQ (reference sequence). This CDR3 region has 17 residues.

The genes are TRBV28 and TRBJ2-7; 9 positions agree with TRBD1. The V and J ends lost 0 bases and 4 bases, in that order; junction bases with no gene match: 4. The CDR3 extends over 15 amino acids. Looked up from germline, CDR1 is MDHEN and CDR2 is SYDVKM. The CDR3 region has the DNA TGTGCCAGCAGTTTATGGGGACAGGGTCGTTACGAGCAGTACTTC. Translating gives CASSLWGQGRYEQYF.

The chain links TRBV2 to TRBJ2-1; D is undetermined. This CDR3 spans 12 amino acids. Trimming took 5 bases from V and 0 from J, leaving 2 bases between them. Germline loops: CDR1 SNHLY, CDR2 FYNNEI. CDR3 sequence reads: CASSFSYNEQFF. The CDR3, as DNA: TGTGCCAGCAGTTTCTCCTACAATGAGCAGTTCTTC.

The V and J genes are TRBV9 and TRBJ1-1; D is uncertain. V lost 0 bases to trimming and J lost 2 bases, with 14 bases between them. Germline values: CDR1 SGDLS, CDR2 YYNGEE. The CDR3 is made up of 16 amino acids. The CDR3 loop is CASSVGPDVRNTEAFF. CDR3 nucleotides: TGTGCCAGCAGCGTAGGACCAGACGTTCGTAACACTGAAGCTTTCTTT.

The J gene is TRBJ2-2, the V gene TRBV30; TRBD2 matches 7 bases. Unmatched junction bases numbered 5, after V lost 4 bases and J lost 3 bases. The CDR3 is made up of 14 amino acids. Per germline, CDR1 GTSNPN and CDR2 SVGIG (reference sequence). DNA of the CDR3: TGTGCCTGGAAGGCGGGAGCAGACACCGGGGAGCTGTTTTTT. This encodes CAWKAGADTGELFF. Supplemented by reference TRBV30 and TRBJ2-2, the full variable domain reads SQTIHQWPATLVQPVGSPLSLECTVEGTSNPNLYWYRQAAGRGLQLLFYSVGIGQISSEVPQNLSASRPQDRQFILSSKKLLLSDSGFYLCAWKAGADTGELFFGEGSRLTVL.